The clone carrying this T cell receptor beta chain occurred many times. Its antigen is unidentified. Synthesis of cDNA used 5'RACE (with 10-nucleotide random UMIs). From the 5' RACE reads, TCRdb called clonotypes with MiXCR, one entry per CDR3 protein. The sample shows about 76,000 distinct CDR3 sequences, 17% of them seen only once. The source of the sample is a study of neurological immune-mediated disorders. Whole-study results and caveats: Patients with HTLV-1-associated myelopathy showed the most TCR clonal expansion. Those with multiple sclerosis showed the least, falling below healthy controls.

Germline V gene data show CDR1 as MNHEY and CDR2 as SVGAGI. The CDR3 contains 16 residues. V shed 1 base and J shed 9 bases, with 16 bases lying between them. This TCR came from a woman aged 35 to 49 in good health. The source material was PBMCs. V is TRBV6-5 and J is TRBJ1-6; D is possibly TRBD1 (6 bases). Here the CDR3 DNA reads TGTGCCAGCAGTTACTGGGAGACAGGTCGTGGTTCACCCCTCCACTTT. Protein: CASSYWETGRGSPLHF.